Reported below is one T cell receptor (beta chain). Its antigen remains unidentified. No much larger clone is present one base from it, and per-base qualities are unavailable. Genomic DNA was extracted from sorted cells for sequencing of the TCRbeta CDR3 region. The immunoSEQ Assay was used for sequencing of TCRbeta CDR3 regions. TCRdb took this table from immuneACCESS and kept in-frame rearrangements with V and J called. Such tables lack part of the clones; where checked against another copy, unresolved V genes explain under half of the gap, and the rest is unexplained. Present in this sample are approximately 100,000 clones, 70% to 90% of which were seen just once. Jointly, the top ten make up around 0.85% of the sample. The record originates from a study of OX40 agonist ivuxolimab in advanced cancers. Study-level background: Ivuxolimab was a fully human IgG2 agonistic monoclonal antibody targeting the costimulatory receptor OX40 (CD134). Intravenous ivuxolimab was administered to patients every 2 weeks at six dose levels: 0.01, 0.1, 0.3, 1.5, 3 and 10 mg/kg. Of the approximately 54 patients in dose escalation, 19 had hepatocellular carcinoma, some 15 had melanoma, 9 had renal cell carcinoma and 9 had head and neck cancer. In the dose-escalation cohort, 82.7% of patients were male, and the mean age was around 60 years, with a range of roughly 20 to 85. Prior anti-PD-1, anti-PD-L1 or anti-CTLA-4 therapy was permitted, and checkpoint inhibitors had been received by under 50% of dose-escalation patients. Three dose-escalation patients achieved partial responses, one with hepatocellular carcinoma and two with cutaneous melanoma. The point of sequencing TCRbeta in the periphery was to test whether ivuxolimab changed TCR sequence diversity and drove clonal T-cell expansion. The paper covers the monotherapy dose-escalation part of the phase I ivuxolimab trial, which included N of about 50 patients. Beyond this particular receptor, the publication reports: Which antigens the clonally expanded peripheral T cells were specific for was not determined. After ivuxolimab, more expanded clones were found on average in CD8+ T cells than in CD4+ T cells. Clonal expansion of both CD4+ and CD8+ blood T cells was observed from baseline to week 6 at doses 0.1 to 3.0 mg/kg. In partial responders in the 0.1-3.0 mg/kg groups, normalized peripheral clonal expansion was found to be among the lowest, especially among CD8+ T cells. Low levels of normalized T-cell clonal expansion were also seen in some nonresponding patients.

The trial excluded patients who had a history of autoimmune disease or were on systemic immunosuppression. In every dose cohort, peripheral blood was drawn for TCR sequencing at baseline, cycle 4 day 1, and cycle 7 day 1. The samples were taken from a phase I, first-in-human, multicenter, open-label dose-escalation trial of ivuxolimab. Adults with locally advanced or metastatic melanoma, renal cell, hepatocellular, or head and neck squamous cell carcinoma were enrolled in the trial. CD4+ and CD8+ T cells were sorted separately from peripheral blood before TCR sequencing. This TCR derives from an adult with an advanced solid tumor such as melanoma, head and neck, liver or kidney cancer. Source: CD4+ or CD8+ T cells sorted from blood, taken in a trial of the OX40 agonist ivuxolimab.

The sequenced DNA: TGCGCCAGCAGTATCGGGACAGCCACCTCCTACGAGCAGTACTTC. Its protein product is CASSIGTATSYEQYF. The rearranged chain carries TRBV4-1 and TRBJ2-7, and 7 bases in between align with TRBD1. The CDR3 covers 15 residues, taking in both the cysteine and the phenylalanine. Of the read, only the CDR3 DNA is kept; its 45 bases are in frame from base 1. V trim: 6 bases; J trim: 0 bases; unmatched bases: 8. CDR1 and CDR2 are read off the germline V gene as MGHRA and YSYEKL.